The 26 T cell receptor beta chains below come from one sample, sequenced in a study of OX40 agonist ivuxolimab in advanced cancers. Some clones are missing from TCRdb's copy, which holds only in-frame ones; the method was immunoSEQ multiplex PCR. The profile shows under 80,000 clones, 85% to 90% of them singletons. The sample here was CD4+ or CD8+ T cells sorted from blood, taken in a trial of the OX40 agonist ivuxolimab. These receptors were taken from an adult with an advanced solid tumor such as melanoma, head and neck, liver or kidney cancer.

The chain carries TRBV7-2 and TRBJ2-3; 7 nucleotides line up with TRBD1. CDR3 length: 13 residues. Germline V CDR1 and CDR2: SGHTA, FQGNSA. The V gene end was trimmed by 10 bases and the J gene end by 5 bases; junction bases not matched to a gene: 9. CDR3 DNA: TGTGCCACCGGAGCAGGGGGTATAGATACGCAGTATTTT. Amino acid sequence: CATGAGGIDTQYF. The variable domain in full, with the rest retrieved from reference TRBV7-2 and TRBJ2-3, is GAGVSQSPSNKVTEKGKDVELRCDPISGHTALYWYRQSLGQGLEFLIYFQGNSAPDKSGLPSDRFSAERTGGSVSTLTIQRTQQEDSAVYLCATGAGGIDTQYFGPGTRLTVL.

J is TRBJ1-2 and V is TRBV7-9; D not resolved. The germline CDR1 and CDR2 sequences are SEHNR and FQNEAQ (reference sequence). Between the trimmed V and J ends, which lost 2 bases and 4 bases, there was a span of 14 bases. The CDR3 loop spans 15 amino acids. CDR3 sequence: CASSLLSEIGYGYTF. The CDR3 bases are TGTGCCAGCAGCTTACTCTCTGAAATCGGCTATGGCTACACCTTC. The full variable domain, with the rest looked up from reference TRBV7-9 and TRBJ1-2, is DTGVSQNPRHKITKRGQNVTFRCDPISEHNRLYWYRQTLGQGPEFLTYFQNEAQLEKSRLLSDRFSAERPKGSFSTLEIQRTEQGDSAMYLCASSLLSEIGYGYTFGSGTRLTVV.

This chain links TRBV9 with TRBJ1-1; D gene unclear. The CDR3 has 13 residues. Germline V CDR1 and CDR2: SGDLS, YYNGEE. The germline V and J ends were trimmed by 4 bases and 1 base, with 8 bases remaining between them. In DNA form, the CDR3 reads TGTGCCAGCAGCCCATACTCGAACACTGAAGCTTTCTTT. Its translation is CASSPYSNTEAFF.

V and J are TRBV18 and TRBJ2-7; TRBD1 is a possible D gene (5 bases). The CDR3 contains 16 residues. Trimming left V 4 bases short and J 5 bases short, with 21 bases between. Germline lookup yields CDR1 KGHSH and CDR2 LQKENI. The CDR3 is CASSLIPLTASHEQYF. CDR3 sequence (DNA): TGTGCCAGCTCACTCATCCCTTTGACAGCTTCCCACGAGCAGTACTTC.

V is TRBV27 and J is TRBJ2-2, with 8 bases identical to TRBD2. Trimming cost V 9 bases and J 5 bases; bases outside gene matches: 8. Germline-derived CDR1 and CDR2 are MNHEY and SMNVEV (reference sequence). This CDR3 has 14 amino acids. The CDR3 here is CASARGARTGELFF. Written as DNA, the CDR3 is TGTGCCAGTGCGCGGGGGGCGAGGACCGGGGAGCTGTTTTTT.

V gene TRBV5-1 combines with J gene TRBJ2-7; maybe TRBD2 (7 bases). The CDR3 length is 15 residues. The germline V gene encodes CDR1 SGHRS and CDR2 YFSETQ. V was trimmed by 1 base and J by 4 bases, leaving 15 bases between them. The DNA for the CDR3 is TGCGCCAGCAGCTTGCCCTCGGGGGGCACTTACGAGCAGTACTTC. Translated: CASSLPSGGTYEQYF.

A note on this clone: The same CDR3 arises from other DNA sequences in this sample as well. CDR3 amino acids: CASSVGGLSSYEQYF. In DNA form, the CDR3 reads TGTGCCAGCAGCGTAGGGGGACTCAGCTCCTACGAGCAGTACTTC. This chain connects TRBV9 to TRBJ2-7, with D possibly matching TRBD2 (6 bases). The V gene's germline CDR1 is SGDLS and CDR2 YYNGEE. This CDR3 comprises 15 residues. V was clipped by 0 bases and J by 0 bases, with 10 bases between them.

This sequence joins TRBV5-8 and TRBJ2-2, with a weak D call TRBD1 (6 bases). Germline CDR1 is SGHTS and CDR2 is YDEGEE. The CDR3 spans 15 residues. Trimming removed 0 bases from V and 3 bases from J, with 9 bases in between. CDR3 protein: CASSLVQGYTGELFF. The CDR3, as DNA: TGTGCCAGCAGCTTGGTACAGGGTTACACCGGGGAGCTGTTTTTT.

The chain joins TRBV5-6 to TRBJ2-6, with D uncertain. CDR1 and CDR2 from the germline V gene are SGHDT and YYEEEE. V was trimmed by 1 base and J by 1 base, leaving 9 bases between them. This CDR3 region has 16 residues. CDR3 amino acids: CASSLLVVSGANVLTF. The CDR3 DNA reads TGTGCCAGCAGCTTGTTGGTCGTATCTGGGGCCAACGTCCTGACTTTC. Full variable domain (remainder filled in from reference TRBV5-6 and TRBJ2-6): DAGVTQSPTHLIKTRGQQVTLRCSPKSGHDTVSWYQQALGQGPQFIFQYYEEEERQRGNFPDRFSGHQFPNYSSELNVNALLLGDSALYLCASSLLVVSGANVLTFGAGSRLTVL.

CDR3 coding DNA: TGTGCCAGCAGTGTAGCGTGGGACAGGAACACTGAAGCTTTCTTT. The encoded protein is CASSVAWDRNTEAFF. The genes are TRBV6-1 and TRBJ1-1; 7 bases agree with TRBD1. There are 15 residues in the CDR3. Germline V lookup: CDR1 MNHNS, CDR2 SASEGT. The ends lost 4 bases at V and 1 base at J; junction bases unmatched: 6.

The V gene is TRBV5-4, the J gene TRBJ1-2; the match to TRBD1 covers 8 bases. Trimming cost V 4 bases and J 7 bases; bases outside gene matches: 9. The V gene's germline CDR1 is SGHNT and CDR2 YYREEE (reference sequence). CDR3 length: 14 residues. The CDR3 spells CASSPGQERGGYTF. Written as DNA, the CDR3 is TGTGCCAGCAGCCCGGGACAGGAGAGGGGTGGCTACACCTTC.

The chain combines TRBV18 with TRBJ1-2; D unresolved. V gave up 0 bases and J gave up 0 bases, with 8 bases separating them. Germline V gene lookup returns CDR1 KGHSH and CDR2 LQKENI. The CDR3 loop spans 15 amino acids. CDR3 residues: CASSPPVSTNYGYTF. As DNA, the CDR3 is TGTGCCAGCTCACCACCGGTGTCAACTAACTATGGCTACACCTTC.

The CDR3, as DNA: TGTGCCAGCAGCTTAGGGAACGGAGGCCAAGAGACCCAGTACTTC. As protein: CASSLGNGGQETQYF. This sequence joins TRBV7-3 and TRBJ2-5, with a possible D match to TRBD2 (5 bases). V was trimmed by 2 bases and J by 1 base, leaving 11 bases between them. The CDR3 loop spans 15 amino acids. Germline CDR1 reads SGHTA; CDR2 reads FQGTGA.

Note on this clone: Within the sample, other DNA sequences also encode this same CDR3. The V and J genes are TRBV5-1 and TRBJ2-5; no firm D call. This CDR3 region has 13 residues. In germline, CDR1 is SGHRS, CDR2 YFSETQ. V lost 4 bases and J lost 0, with 7 bases in between. CDR3 protein: CASSRGNQETQYF. In DNA, the CDR3 is TGCGCCAGCAGCCGAGGCAACCAAGAGACCCAGTACTTC.

A single count supports this clone. The CDR3 reads CASSPALAAAIDTQYF. The CDR3 DNA reads as TGCGCCAGCAGCCCCGCGCTAGCGGCCGCTATAGATACGCAGTATTTT. The chain is built from TRBV5-1 and TRBJ2-3; 7 nucleotides align to TRBD2. Per germline, CDR1 SGHRS and CDR2 YFSETQ. The CDR3 runs to 16 residues. Losses at the gene ends were 4 bases for V and 5 bases for J; bases not matched to a gene: 13.

This clone has just a few counts. The chain combines TRBV5-4 with TRBJ1-1; TRBD1 matches 8 bases. The CDR3 loop spans 13 amino acids. V gave up 4 bases and J gave up 8 bases; unmatched junction bases: 7. Germline V gene data show CDR1 as SGHNT and CDR2 as YYREEE (reference sequence). The CDR3 sequence: CASSQDRVLEAFF. DNA of the CDR3: TGTGCCAGCAGCCAGGACAGGGTACTCGAAGCTTTCTTT.

This chain joins TRBV7-3 and TRBJ2-3; TRBD1 matches 11 bases. Germline assignment: CDR1 SGHTA and CDR2 FQGTGA. V was pared by 5 bases and J by 6 bases, with 10 bases of the junction left unmatched. The CDR3 length is 16 residues. The CDR3 DNA reads TGTGCCAGCAGCCCCGGGACAGGGGGTTTGGCGGATACGCAGTATTTT. Protein sequence: CASSPGTGGLADTQYF.

In its sample, this clone was seen once. The rearrangement links TRBV7-9 to TRBJ2-6, with TRBD1 as a possible D gene (6 bases). Trimming shortened V by 3 bases and J by 0 bases, and 12 bases separated the two germline ends. The CDR3 contains 17 residues. Germline V CDR1 and CDR2: SEHNR, FQNEAQ (reference sequence). The CDR3 DNA sequence: TGTGCCAGCAGCTTGGCCTTACAGGGCTCTGGGGCCAACGTCCTGACTTTC. This encodes CASSLALQGSGANVLTF.

This clone was observed once. This chain joins TRBV29-1 and TRBJ2-5; 7 positions agree with TRBD1. Germline assignment: CDR1 SQVTM and CDR2 ANQGSEA. The CDR3 runs to 14 residues. V lost 2 bases, J lost 4 bases, and 7 bases stayed unmatched. The CDR3 DNA reads TGCAGCGTTGAAAAAGTGACAGGGTCAGAGACCCAGTACTTC. This translates into CSVEKVTGSETQYF.

The V gene is TRBV11-3, the J gene TRBJ2-7, with 10 bases aligning to TRBD2. Germline V gene data show CDR1 as SGHNT and CDR2 as YENEEA. The CDR3 has 14 amino acids. Unmatched junction bases numbered 3, after V lost 2 bases and J lost 5 bases. CDR3 region: CASSLWLAGDEQYF. CDR3 sequence (DNA): TGTGCCAGCAGCTTATGGCTAGCGGGAGACGAGCAGTACTTC.

The V call is TRBV18, the J call TRBJ2-7; 8 bases are shared with TRBD1. The CDR3 totals 12 residues. The germline gives CDR1 KGHSH, CDR2 LQKENI. V lost 6 bases, J lost 5 bases, and 3 bases stayed unmatched. For the CDR3, the DNA is TGTGCCAGCTCCCAGGGACAGGACGAGCAGTACTTC. As protein: CASSQGQDEQYF.

The chain joins TRBV7-2 to TRBJ2-3; D may match TRBD1 or TRBD2 (7 bases each). In germline, CDR1 is SGHTA, CDR2 FQGNSA. CDR3 length equals 18 residues. With 4 bases removed from V and 4 bases from J, the gap between germline ends came to 24 bases. The CDR3 DNA sequence: TGTGCCAGCAGCTCGAAGGGGGGGAACAGGGGTCAGGCAGATACGCAGTATTTT. It is translated as CASSSKGGNRGQADTQYF.

This chain uses TRBV15 with TRBJ2-1; D may be TRBD2 (5 bases). With 4 bases removed from V and 6 bases from J, the gap between germline ends came to 13 bases. This CDR3 contains 14 residues. Germline values: CDR1 LNHNV, CDR2 YYDKDF (reference sequence). CDR3 protein: CATSNLDWANEQFF. The CDR3 DNA reads as TGTGCCACCAGCAATCTGGACTGGGCCAATGAGCAGTTCTTC.

This chain links TRBV6-5 with TRBJ2-2; D call uncertain. V was shortened by 6 bases and J by 7 bases, with 9 bases between the two germline ends. Germline CDR1 MNHEY, CDR2 SVGAGI. This CDR3 comprises 12 residues. The CDR3 DNA reads as TGTGCCAGCAGGCAAGACTTCGGGGAGCTGTTTTTT. Encoded protein: CASRQDFGELFF.

This clone has just one count. The gene calls are TRBV6-6 and TRBJ2-5; 8 nucleotides match TRBD1. The CDR3 contains 14 residues. Unmatched junction bases numbered 6, after V lost 4 bases and J lost 5 bases. Germline loops: CDR1 MNHNY, CDR2 SVGAGI (reference sequence). For the CDR3, the DNA is TGTGCCAGCAGTTCCTACAGGGGGAAGGAGACCCAGTACTTC. Protein sequence: CASSSYRGKETQYF.

This clone came up once. V gene TRBV29-1 combines with J gene TRBJ2-7, with TRBD2 matching 9 bases. There are 14 residues in the CDR3. The germline V gene has CDR1 SQVTM and CDR2 ANQGSEA. V was clipped by 3 bases and J by 0 bases; unmatched bases: 3. The CDR3 is CSVETSGLSYEQYF. The DNA of the CDR3 is TGCAGCGTTGAGACTAGCGGACTCTCCTACGAGCAGTACTTC.